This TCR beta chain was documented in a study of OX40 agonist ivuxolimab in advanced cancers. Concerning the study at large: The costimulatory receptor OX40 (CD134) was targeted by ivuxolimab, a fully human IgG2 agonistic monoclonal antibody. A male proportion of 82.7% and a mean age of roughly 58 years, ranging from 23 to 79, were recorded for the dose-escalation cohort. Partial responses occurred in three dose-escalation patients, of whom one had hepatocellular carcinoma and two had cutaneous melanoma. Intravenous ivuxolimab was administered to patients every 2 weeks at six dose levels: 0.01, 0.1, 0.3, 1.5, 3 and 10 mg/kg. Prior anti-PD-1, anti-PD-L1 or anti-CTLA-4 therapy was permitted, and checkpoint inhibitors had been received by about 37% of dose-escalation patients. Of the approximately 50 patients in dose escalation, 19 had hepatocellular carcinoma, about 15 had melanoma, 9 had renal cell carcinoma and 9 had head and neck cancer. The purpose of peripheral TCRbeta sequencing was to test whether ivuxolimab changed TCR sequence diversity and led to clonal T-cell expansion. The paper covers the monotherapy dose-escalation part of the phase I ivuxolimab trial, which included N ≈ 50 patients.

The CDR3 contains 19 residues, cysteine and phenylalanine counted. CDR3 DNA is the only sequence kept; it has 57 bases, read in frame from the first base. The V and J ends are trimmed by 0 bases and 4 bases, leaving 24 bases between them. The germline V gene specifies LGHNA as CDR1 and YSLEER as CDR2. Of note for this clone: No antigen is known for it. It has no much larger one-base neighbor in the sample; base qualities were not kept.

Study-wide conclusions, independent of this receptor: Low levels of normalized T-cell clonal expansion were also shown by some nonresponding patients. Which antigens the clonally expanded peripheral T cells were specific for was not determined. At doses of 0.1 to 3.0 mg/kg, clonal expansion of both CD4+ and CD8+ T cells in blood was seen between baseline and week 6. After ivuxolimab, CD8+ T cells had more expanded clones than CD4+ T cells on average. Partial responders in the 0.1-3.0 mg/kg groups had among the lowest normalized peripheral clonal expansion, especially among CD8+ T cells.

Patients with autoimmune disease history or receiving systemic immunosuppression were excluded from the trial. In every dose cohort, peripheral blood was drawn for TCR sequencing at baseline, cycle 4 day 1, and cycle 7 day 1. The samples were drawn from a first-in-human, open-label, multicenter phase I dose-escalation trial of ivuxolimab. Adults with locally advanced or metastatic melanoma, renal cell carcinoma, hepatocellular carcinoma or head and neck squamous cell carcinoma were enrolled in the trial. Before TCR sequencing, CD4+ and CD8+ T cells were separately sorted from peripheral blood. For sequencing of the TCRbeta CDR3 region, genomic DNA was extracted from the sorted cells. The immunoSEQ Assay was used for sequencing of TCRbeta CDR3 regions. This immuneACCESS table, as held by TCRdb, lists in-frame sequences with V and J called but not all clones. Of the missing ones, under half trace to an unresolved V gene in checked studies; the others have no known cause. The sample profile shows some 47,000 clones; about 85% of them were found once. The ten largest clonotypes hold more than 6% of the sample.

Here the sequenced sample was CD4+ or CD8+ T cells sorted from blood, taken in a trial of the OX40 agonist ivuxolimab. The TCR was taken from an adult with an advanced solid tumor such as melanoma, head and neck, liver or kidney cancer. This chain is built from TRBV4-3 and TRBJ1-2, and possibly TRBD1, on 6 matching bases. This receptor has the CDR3 CASSQDGGTRPTRSYGYTF. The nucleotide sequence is TGCGCCAGCAGCCAAGATGGGGGGACACGGCCTACGAGGAGCTATGGCTACACCTTC.